These 28 T cell receptor beta chains share one sample of origin, sequenced in a study of blood T cell repertoires in COVID-19. Sequencing used immunoSEQ multiplex PCR; TCRdb keeps in-frame clones, though not all of them. The data hold around 110,000 clones, with approximately 90% observed a single time. Sequencing used peripheral blood. The receptors were gathered from a human donor with active COVID-19. The donor label of this sample is uncertain.

The chain is built from TRBV5-8 and TRBJ2-3; 7 bases map to TRBD2. V dropped 4 bases and J dropped 2; count of bases not matched to a gene: 10. The CDR3 is 16 amino acids. The germline V gene encodes CDR1 SGHTS and CDR2 YDEGEE. This chain's CDR3 is CASSHGGTRITDTQYF. In nucleotides, the CDR3 is TGTGCCAGCAGCCACGGGGGGACCCGAATCACAGATACGCAGTATTTT.

The genes are TRBV25-1 and TRBJ2-7, with TRBD1 as a possible D gene (5 bases). The V end was cut by 6 bases, the J end by 1 base, with 13 bases between. Germline assignment: CDR1 MGHDK and CDR2 SYGVNS. The CDR3 length is 14 residues. The CDR3 region has the DNA TGTGCCAGCAGAGGGGAAAGTCGGTCCTACGAGCAGTACTTC. Translation: CASRGESRSYEQYF.

V gene TRBV11-3 combines with J gene TRBJ2-1; 9 nucleotides agree with TRBD1. With V trimmed by 4 bases and J by 8 bases, 12 bases remained unmatched. CDR1 and CDR2 (germline): SGHNT, YENEEA. CDR3 length equals 16 residues. The CDR3: CASSSAGTGFVDEQFF. CDR3 coding DNA: TGTGCCAGCAGCTCCGCCGGGACAGGGTTTGTCGATGAGCAGTTCTTC.

The gene calls are TRBV27 and TRBJ1-6; 9 nucleotides agree with TRBD1. J lost 9 bases, V lost 3 bases, and 3 bases had no gene match. The CDR3 sequence is 14 residues long. Germline V CDR1 and CDR2: MNHEY, SMNVEV (reference sequence). Written as DNA, the CDR3 is TGTGCCAGCAGTTTGGGGGACAGGGTTTCACCCCTCCACTTT. The encoded protein is CASSLGDRVSPLHF.

This chain uses TRBV16 with TRBJ2-6; D is perhaps TRBD1 (5 bases). Germline V CDR1 and CDR2: KGHSY, FQNENV. The V end lost 4 bases, the J end lost 0 bases, and 10 bases lay between the germline ends. CDR3 size: 16 residues. The CDR3, as DNA: TGTGCCAGCAGCCGACAGAGCATCTCTGGGGCCAACGTCCTGACTTTC. Its translation: CASSRQSISGANVLTF.

This rearrangement joins TRBV19 to TRBJ2-2; D remains ambiguous. The CDR3 runs to 12 residues. The germline CDR1 and CDR2 sequences are LNHDA and SQIVND (reference sequence). Trimming cost V 3 bases and J 7 bases, with 6 bases left between them. The chain's CDR3 is CASSMARGELFF. CDR3 DNA sequence: TGTGCCAGTAGTATGGCCCGCGGGGAGCTGTTTTTT. Together with reference TRBV19 and TRBJ2-2, the CDR3 gives the full variable domain: DGGITQSPKYLFRKEGQNVTLSCEQNLNHDAMYWYRQDPGQGLRLIYYSQIVNDFQKGDIAEGYSVSREKKESFPLTVTSAQKNPTAFYLCASSMARGELFFGEGSRLTVL.

This clone was counted once. The rearrangement links TRBV19 to TRBJ1-5; D is uncertain. Between the trimmed V and J ends, which lost 3 bases and 6 bases, there was a span of 9 bases. CDR1 LNHDA and CDR2 SQIVND come from the germline V gene (reference sequence). This CDR3 region has 13 residues. The CDR3, as DNA: TGTGCCAGTAGTATCGGGGAGGGTCAGCCCCAGCATTTT. Its translation is CASSIGEGQPQHF.

The V and J genes are TRBV5-1 and TRBJ2-7, with D maybe TRBD2 (6 bases). The CDR3 has 14 amino acids. Trimming took off 6 bases at V and 4 bases at J, with 17 bases between the two ends. Germline CDR1 is SGHRS and CDR2 is YFSETQ. The CDR3 sequence is CASTSRDLGYEQYF. The DNA of the CDR3 is TGCGCCAGCACTTCACGGGACTTAGGTTACGAGCAGTACTTC.

CDR3 residues: CASSQIRAGGNNEQFF. For the CDR3, the DNA is TGCGCCAGCAGCCAGATTCGGGCGGGGGGAAACAATGAGCAGTTCTTC. This chain joins TRBV4-3 and TRBJ2-1, with 8 positions matching TRBD2. Germline-derived CDR1 and CDR2 are LGHNA and YSLEER. V shed 3 bases, J shed 5 bases, and the junction held 9 bases outside the gene matches. This CDR3 is built from 16 residues.

V gene TRBV1 combines with J gene TRBJ1-4; TRBD1 reflects the table's D call only, with no check against the DNA. TRBV1 is given as a pseudogene. There are 12 residues in the CDR3. Written as DNA, the CDR3 is TGCACCAAGAGGACAGGGGGTGAAAAACTGTTTTTT. Encoded protein: CTKRTGGEKLFF.

The chain carries TRBV4-3 and TRBJ1-2, with D unresolved. The CDR3 loop spans 14 amino acids. CDR1 is LGHNA, CDR2 YSLEER, per germline. V lost 1 base and J 0 bases, leaving 6 bases between the germline ends. CDR3: CASSQGPTNYGYTF. CDR3 DNA: TGCGCCAGCAGCCAAGGGCCGACTAACTATGGCTACACCTTC.

V is TRBV19 and J is TRBJ1-3; perhaps TRBD1 as D (6 bases). Germline-derived CDR1 and CDR2 are LNHDA and SQIVND (reference sequence). V shed 4 bases and J shed 4 bases, with 8 bases lying between them. The CDR3 is 13 amino acids. CDR3: CASSTQGGNTIYF. DNA for the CDR3: TGTGCCAGTAGTACCCAGGGGGGAAACACCATATATTTT. Looking up the rest from reference TRBV19 and TRBJ1-3 gives the full variable domain: DGGITQSPKYLFRKEGQNVTLSCEQNLNHDAMYWYRQDPGQGLRLIYYSQIVNDFQKGDIAEGYSVSREKKESFPLTVTSAQKNPTAFYLCASSTQGGNTIYFGEGSWLTVV.

CDR3 amino acids: CASSLAGASSYEQYF. The CDR3 bases are TGTGCCAGCAGTTTGGCAGGGGCCTCTTCCTACGAGCAGTACTTC. The rearrangement uses TRBV27 and TRBJ2-7; D is possibly TRBD1 (6 bases). Germline CDR1 and CDR2: MNHEY and SMNVEV (reference sequence). The CDR3 has 15 residues. V dropped 3 bases and J dropped 1 base, with 13 bases sitting between them.

The V gene is TRBV12-3 or TRBV12-4, the J gene TRBJ1-1, with D unclear. The length of the CDR3 is 13 residues. The V end was cut by 6 bases, the J end by 8 bases, with 16 bases between. CDR3 amino acids: CASRLSGTDEAFF. The DNA for the CDR3 is TGTGCCAGCAGACTTAGCGGTACAGACGAAGCTTTCTTT.

The CDR3 here is CASNRDRGNTEAFF. Written as DNA, the CDR3 is TGTGCCAGTAACCGGGACAGGGGTAACACTGAAGCTTTCTTT. This rearrangement joins TRBV19 to TRBJ1-1; the match to TRBD1 covers 10 bases. The CDR3 sequence is 14 residues long. Germline CDR1 LNHDA, CDR2 SQIVND (reference sequence). J was trimmed by 2 bases and V by 7 bases; bases with no gene match: 4.

The chain employs TRBV27 and TRBJ2-7; TRBD1 aligns across 10 bases. V gave up 6 bases and J gave up 4 bases; unmatched junction bases: 6. In germline, CDR1 is MNHEY, CDR2 SMNVEV (reference sequence). This CDR3 is built from 14 residues. The CDR3, as DNA: TGTGCCAGCAGATCCGGGACAGGGGTTTACGAGCAGTACTTC. Protein: CASRSGTGVYEQYF.

This sequence joins TRBV10-2 and TRBJ2-1; 10 bases align to TRBD2. The CDR3 covers 17 residues. Trimming cost V 0 bases and J 3 bases; bases outside gene matches: 5. The germline V gene encodes CDR1 WSHSY and CDR2 SAAADI. CDR3 coding DNA: TGCGCCAGCAGTGAGTCGCTAGCGGGGGAATTCTACAATGAGCAGTTCTTC. This gives the protein CASSESLAGEFYNEQFF.

The chain has TRBV4-1 and TRBJ2-1, with D perhaps TRBD1 (5 bases). The CDR3 is 20 amino acids. Germline CDR1 is MGHRA and CDR2 is YSYEKL. V was trimmed by 0 bases and J by 4 bases, leaving 25 bases between them. The CDR3 loop reads CASSQDSPDMILGIYNEQFF. CDR3 sequence (DNA): TGCGCCAGCAGCCAAGATTCCCCGGACATGATTTTGGGGATATACAATGAGCAGTTCTTC.

V usage is TRBV11-3 and J usage is TRBJ2-5; D might be TRBD1 (5 bases). The CDR3 covers 12 residues. Trimming took off 1 base at V and 7 bases at J, with 7 bases between the two ends. Germline CDR1 is SGHNT and CDR2 is YENEEA. CDR3 coding DNA: TGTGCCAGCAGCTTAGGTCAGGGGACCCAGTACTTC. The encoded protein is CASSLGQGTQYF.

The chain uses TRBV14 and TRBJ1-1; D unresolved. The CDR3 has 15 residues. The V gene lost 0 bases and the J gene lost 4 bases, with 12 bases spanning the gap. Germline CDR1 is SGHDN and CDR2 is FVKESK. The CDR3 coding sequence is TGTGCCAGCAGCCAAGAACCCAACATTGCCACTGAAGCTTTCTTT. Its translation: CASSQEPNIATEAFF.

The chain joins TRBV19 to TRBJ1-1; 8 bases align to TRBD1. The CDR3 is 14 amino acids. CDR1 is LNHDA, CDR2 SQIVND, per germline (reference sequence). V shed 5 bases and J 4 bases; nucleotides not matched to a gene: 6. The CDR3 DNA reads TGTGCCAGTAGTCCTACAGGGGGTGGCACTGAAGCTTTCTTT. Protein: CASSPTGGGTEAFF.

The J gene is TRBJ2-5, the V gene TRBV6-5, with 9 bases matching TRBD2. CDR3 length: 15 amino acids. The trim removed 2 bases at V and 5 bases at J, leaving 6 bases unmatched. Per germline, CDR1 MNHEY and CDR2 SVGAGI. DNA for the CDR3: TGTGCCAGCAGTTACGGTCTAGCGGGGTCGGAGACCCAGTACTTC. Translating gives CASSYGLAGSETQYF.

This clone has just one count. The CDR3 spells CASSLAQSGTSPGELFF. CDR3 DNA: TGTGCCAGCAGCTTAGCCCAATCCGGGACTAGTCCCGGGGAGCTGTTTTTT. V usage is TRBV7-2 and J usage is TRBJ2-2; 8 nucleotides line up with TRBD2. The CDR3 has 17 residues. Germline values: CDR1 SGHTA, CDR2 FQGNSA. Losses at the gene ends were 0 bases for V and 6 bases for J; bases not matched to a gene: 9.

The chain is built from TRBV18 and TRBJ1-1, with D tentatively TRBD1 (5 bases). Germline V lookup: CDR1 KGHSH, CDR2 LQKENI. V was pared by 2 bases and J by 4 bases, with 8 bases between. This CDR3 has 13 residues. The CDR3 DNA is TGTGCCAGCTCACCAGCGGGGGGCACTGAAGCTTTCTTT. Translated, it gives CASSPAGGTEAFF.

On this clone itself: Other nucleotide sequences in the sample specify the same CDR3. The V gene is TRBV11-2, the J gene TRBJ2-7; D is undetermined. Trimming removed 0 bases at V and 4 bases at J, with 4 bases between. The germline CDR1 and CDR2 sequences are SGHAT and FQNNGV. The CDR3 loop spans 12 amino acids. CDR3 region: CASSLDLYEQYF. The CDR3 region has the DNA TGTGCCAGCAGCTTAGATCTGTACGAGCAGTACTTC.

As for this clone: One junction end disagrees with the germline gene, perhaps due to a read error. The sample holds other DNA sequences that translate to the same CDR3. The rearrangement joins TRBV10-2 to TRBJ1-1; possibly TRBD1 for D (5 bases). Germline values: CDR1 WSHSY, CDR2 SAAADI. The CDR3 totals 13 residues. The CDR3 coding sequence is TGCGCCAGCAGTGATCCAGGGAACACTGAAGCTTTTTTT. It specifies CASSDPGNTEAFF.

This clone occurred once. The chain couples TRBV21-1 to TRBJ2-7; whether TRBD1, the table's D call, matches the DNA was not checked. TRBV21-1 is shown as a pseudogene. The CDR3 runs 15 residues. The CDR3 protein is CASSPDRGESREQYF. The DNA of the CDR3 is TGTGCCAGCAGCCCGGACAGGGGAGAGTCCCGGGAGCAGTACTTC.

The gene calls are TRBV5-1 and TRBJ1-1; TRBD1 aligns across 8 bases. Losses at the gene ends were 1 base for V and 1 base for J; bases not matched to a gene: 15. The CDR3 runs to 19 residues. CDR1 is SGHRS, CDR2 YFSETQ, per germline. This CDR3 is CASSLFPASTGARNTEAFF. Here the CDR3 DNA reads TGCGCCAGCAGCTTGTTCCCTGCTTCGACAGGGGCTAGGAACACTGAAGCTTTCTTT.